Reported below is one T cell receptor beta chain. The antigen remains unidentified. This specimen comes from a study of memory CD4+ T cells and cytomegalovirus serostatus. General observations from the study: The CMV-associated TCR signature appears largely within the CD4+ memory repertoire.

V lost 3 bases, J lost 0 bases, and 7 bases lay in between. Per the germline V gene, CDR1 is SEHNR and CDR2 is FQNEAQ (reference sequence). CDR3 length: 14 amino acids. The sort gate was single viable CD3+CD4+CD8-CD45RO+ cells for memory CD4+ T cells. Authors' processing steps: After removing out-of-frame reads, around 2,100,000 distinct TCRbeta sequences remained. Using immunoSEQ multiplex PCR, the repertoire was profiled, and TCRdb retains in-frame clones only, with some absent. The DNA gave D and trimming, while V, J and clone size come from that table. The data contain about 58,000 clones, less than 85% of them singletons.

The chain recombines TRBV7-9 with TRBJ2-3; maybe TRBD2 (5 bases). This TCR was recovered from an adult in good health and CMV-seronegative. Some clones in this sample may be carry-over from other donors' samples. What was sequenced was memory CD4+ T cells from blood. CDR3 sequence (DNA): TGTGCCAGCAGCTTCTGGACTAGCACAGATACGCAGTATTTT. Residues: CASSFWTSTDTQYF.